This T cell receptor beta chain was captured by sequencing in a study of blood T cell repertoires in COVID-19. Study-wide context: The samples span acute and convalescent COVID-19 from the United States, Italy and Spain.

The repertoire was sequenced with immunoSEQ multiplex PCR; TCRdb's copy has only in-frame clones and lacks some. The sample has around 300,000 clones, about nine tenths seen once. CDR1 and CDR2 (germline): MNHEY, SVGEGT. The CDR3 extends over 14 amino acids. The V and J ends lost 5 bases and 6 bases, in that order; junction bases with no gene match: 7. In its sample, this clone was seen once. V gene TRBV6-2 or TRBV6-3 combines with J gene TRBJ2-7; 10 nucleotides match TRBD2. Sample: peripheral blood. The receptor comes from a man aged 45 to 65 with acute or convalescent COVID-19. The CDR3 region is CASSTTSGVSEQYF. The CDR3 nucleotides read TGTGCCAGCAGTACCACTAGCGGGGTAAGCGAGCAGTACTTC.